One sample yielded the 19 T cell receptor beta chains listed below, sequenced in a study of blood T cell repertoires in COVID-19. Sequencing used immunoSEQ multiplex PCR; TCRdb keeps in-frame clones, though not all of them. The data show 45,000 or so clones, roughly 90% seen once. The sequencing sample was made of peripheral blood. Receptors originate from a woman of 80 years or more with active COVID-19.

The V call is TRBV19, the J call TRBJ1-1, with 7 bases that match TRBD1. Germline assignment: CDR1 LNHDA and CDR2 SQIVND (reference sequence). J lost 1 base, V lost 4 bases, and 6 bases had no gene match. The CDR3 runs 15 residues. DNA of the CDR3: TGTGCCAGTAGTAAAAACGGACAGGCGAACACTGAAGCTTTCTTT. Protein product: CASSKNGQANTEAFF.

The V call is TRBV3-1 (or the pseudogene TRBV3-2), the J call TRBJ2-2; 12 nucleotides match TRBD2. The V gene's germline CDR1 is LGHDT and CDR2 YNNKEL (reference sequence). This CDR3 comprises 17 residues. Losses at the gene ends were 9 bases for V and 2 bases for J; bases not matched to a gene: 10. CDR3 sequence: CASKLAGGPLNTGELFF. CDR3 coding DNA: TGTGCCAGTAAACTAGCGGGGGGCCCTCTTAACACCGGGGAGCTGTTTTTT.

This clone was seen a handful of times. This chain connects TRBV28 to TRBJ1-1, with D perhaps TRBD1 (5 bases). The V and J ends lost 1 base and 0 bases respectively, with 6 bases between them. This CDR3 comprises 14 residues. Germline values: CDR1 MDHEN, CDR2 SYDVKM. The CDR3 here is CASSLYRLNTEAFF. Here the CDR3 DNA reads TGTGCCAGCAGTTTATACAGGTTGAACACTGAAGCTTTCTTT.

This chain connects TRBV11-2 to TRBJ2-3; no reliable D call. V shed 4 bases and J shed 1 base, with 12 bases lying between them. Germline V lookup: CDR1 SGHAT, CDR2 FQNNGV. The CDR3 has 15 amino acids. CDR3 in amino acids: CASSSTKTGTDTQYF. In DNA form, the CDR3 reads TGTGCCAGCAGCTCCACTAAAACTGGCACAGATACGCAGTATTTT.

This clone has a single count. J is TRBJ2-1 and V is TRBV7-2, with D possibly matching TRBD1 (6 bases). Trimming left V 1 base short and J 6 bases short, with 10 bases between. Germline CDR1 SGHTA, CDR2 FQGNSA. The CDR3 is made up of 14 amino acids. The CDR3 DNA sequence: TGTGCCAGCAGCTTAGGACAGGCTGGCAATGAGCAGTTCTTC. This translates into CASSLGQAGNEQFF.

In its sample, this clone was seen once. The chain employs TRBV7-2 and TRBJ2-2; 10 bases are a match to TRBD2. Per the germline V gene, CDR1 is SGHTA and CDR2 is FQGNSA. CDR3 length: 17 residues. The V gene end was trimmed by 4 bases and the J gene end by 2 bases; junction bases not matched to a gene: 7. Here the CDR3 reads CASSSGVLAGNTGELFF. The CDR3 nucleotides are TGTGCCAGCAGCTCGGGGGTACTAGCGGGAAACACCGGGGAGCTGTTTTTT.

This sequence joins TRBV14 and TRBJ1-2, with a possible D match to TRBD1 (6 bases). The CDR3 totals 15 residues. CDR1 is SGHDN and CDR2 is FVKESK in the germline V gene. V was clipped by 0 bases and J by 8 bases, with 16 bases between them. The CDR3 reads CASSQEMGQGSGYTF. CDR3 sequence (DNA): TGTGCCAGCAGCCAAGAAATGGGACAAGGTAGCGGCTACACCTTC. The variable domain in full, completed from reference TRBV14 and TRBJ1-2, reads EAGVTQFPSHSVIEKGQTVTLRCDPISGHDNLYWYRRVMGKEIKFLLHFVKESKQDESGMPNNRFLAERTGGTYSTLKVQPAELEDSGVYFCASSQEMGQGSGYTFGSGTRLTVV.

The genes are TRBV28 and TRBJ1-1; 7 positions match TRBD1. The CDR3 is 14 amino acids. After removal of 3 bases from V and 4 bases from J, the junction contained 5 bases not matched to a gene. Germline-derived CDR1 and CDR2 are MDHEN and SYDVKM. The CDR3 nucleotides are TGTGCCAGCAGTTTTTTACCAGGGGGCACTGAAGCTTTCTTT. Protein sequence: CASSFLPGGTEAFF.

The DNA of the CDR3 is TGTGCCAGCAGCCGAGGACAAACCCAGCAGTTCTTC. Translated, it gives CASSRGQTQQFF. V usage is TRBV7-2 and J usage is TRBJ2-1; D may be TRBD1 (5 bases). The CDR3 is made up of 12 amino acids. V shed 5 bases and J shed 11 bases, with 13 bases lying between them. CDR1 is SGHTA, CDR2 FQGNSA, per germline.

V is TRBV5-1 and J is TRBJ1-2; D possibly corresponds to TRBD1 (5 bases). The germline V and J ends were trimmed by 0 bases and 3 bases, with 6 bases remaining between them. This CDR3 region has 13 residues. Germline CDR1 and CDR2: SGHRS and YFSETQ. CDR3 sequence reads: CASSLAQDYGYTF. The CDR3 bases are TGCGCCAGCAGCTTGGCACAGGACTATGGCTACACCTTC.

The J gene is TRBJ1-1, the V gene TRBV2, with D possibly being TRBD1 (5 bases). The CDR3 extends over 14 amino acids. Germline CDR1 SNHLY, CDR2 FYNNEI. Trimming shortened V by 5 bases and J by 1 base, and 11 bases separated the two germline ends. CDR3 residues: CASSRQMGNTEAFF. The CDR3 nucleotides read TGTGCCAGCAGTCGACAGATGGGGAACACTGAAGCTTTCTTT.

The chain couples TRBV9 to TRBJ2-1, with a tentative D call TRBD1 (6 bases). Trimming cost V 7 bases and J 1 base, with 15 bases left between them. CDR3 length equals 15 residues. Germline lookup yields CDR1 SGDLS and CDR2 YYNGEE. The CDR3: CASGPRDKSYNEQFF. CDR3 bases: TGTGCCAGCGGGCCCAGGGACAAGTCCTACAATGAGCAGTTCTTC.

This chain connects TRBV24-1 to TRBJ2-1; TRBD1 matches 7 bases. The germline V gene has CDR1 KGHDR and CDR2 SFDVKD. The CDR3 totals 16 residues. J gave up 6 bases and V 5 bases, and 12 bases lay outside the gene matches. The DNA of the CDR3 is TGTGCCACCAGTGTGACAGGGAGTTTTAGTAGCAATGAGCAGTTCTTC. Its translation is CATSVTGSFSSNEQFF.

V gene TRBV4-1 combines with J gene TRBJ2-6, with 11 bases that match TRBD1. The CDR3 runs 17 residues. Germline V gene data show CDR1 as MGHRA and CDR2 as YSYEKL. The junction had 5 bases not matched to a gene; V was cut back by 4 bases and J by 3 bases. CDR3 sequence reads: CASSPGQGESGANVLTF. CDR3 bases: TGCGCCAGCAGCCCGGGACAGGGGGAGAGTGGGGCCAACGTCCTGACTTTC.

This chain links TRBV7-9 with TRBJ2-5; no definite D call. The germline CDR1 and CDR2 sequences are SEHNR and FQNEAQ (reference sequence). The V end was cut by 8 bases, the J end by 2 bases, with 18 bases between. There are 15 residues in the CDR3. The CDR3 is CASSLLGVRQETQYF. CDR3 nucleotides: TGTGCCAGCTCCTTGTTGGGCGTTCGACAAGAGACCCAGTACTTC.

This clone was seen a few times. The chain uses TRBV5-1 and TRBJ2-5; D remains unclear. CDR3 length: 15 amino acids. Germline loops: CDR1 SGHRS, CDR2 YFSETQ. V was cut by 5 bases and J by 0 bases, with 14 bases left in between. CDR3 sequence reads: CASRNGPQYQETQYF. CDR3 coding DNA: TGCGCCAGCAGGAATGGGCCCCAGTACCAAGAGACCCAGTACTTC.

The chain links TRBV2 to TRBJ2-2; no clear D gene. The CDR3 covers 14 residues. The V end was cut by 5 bases, the J end by 4 bases, with 11 bases between. Germline V gene lookup returns CDR1 SNHLY and CDR2 FYNNEI. The CDR3 is CASSKLGGTGELFF. The CDR3 DNA reads as TGTGCCAGCAGTAAACTCGGTGGCACCGGGGAGCTGTTTTTT.

The chain is built from TRBV24-1 and TRBJ1-5; D unclear. Trimming cost V 3 bases and J 4 bases, with 6 bases left between them. CDR1 and CDR2 (germline): KGHDR, SFDVKD. The CDR3 extends over 13 amino acids. The CDR3 sequence: CATSDGRNQPQHF. In DNA form, the CDR3 reads TGTGCCACCAGTGATGGGAGGAATCAGCCCCAGCATTTT.

This sequence joins TRBV7-9 and TRBJ1-6; D call uncertain. CDR3 size: 16 residues. The V gene's germline CDR1 is SEHNR and CDR2 FQNEAQ (reference sequence). With 4 bases removed from V and 0 bases from J, the gap between germline ends came to 10 bases. Written as DNA, the CDR3 is TGTGCCAGCAGCTCCGGACTTCACTCCTATAATTCACCCCTCCACTTT. Translating it yields CASSSGLHSYNSPLHF. The full variable domain, with the rest looked up from reference TRBV7-9 and TRBJ1-6, is DTGVSQNPRHKITKRGQNVTFRCDPISEHNRLYWYRQTLGQGPEFLTYFQNEAQLEKSRLLSDRFSAERPKGSFSTLEIQRTEQGDSAMYLCASSSGLHSYNSPLHFGNGTRLTVT.